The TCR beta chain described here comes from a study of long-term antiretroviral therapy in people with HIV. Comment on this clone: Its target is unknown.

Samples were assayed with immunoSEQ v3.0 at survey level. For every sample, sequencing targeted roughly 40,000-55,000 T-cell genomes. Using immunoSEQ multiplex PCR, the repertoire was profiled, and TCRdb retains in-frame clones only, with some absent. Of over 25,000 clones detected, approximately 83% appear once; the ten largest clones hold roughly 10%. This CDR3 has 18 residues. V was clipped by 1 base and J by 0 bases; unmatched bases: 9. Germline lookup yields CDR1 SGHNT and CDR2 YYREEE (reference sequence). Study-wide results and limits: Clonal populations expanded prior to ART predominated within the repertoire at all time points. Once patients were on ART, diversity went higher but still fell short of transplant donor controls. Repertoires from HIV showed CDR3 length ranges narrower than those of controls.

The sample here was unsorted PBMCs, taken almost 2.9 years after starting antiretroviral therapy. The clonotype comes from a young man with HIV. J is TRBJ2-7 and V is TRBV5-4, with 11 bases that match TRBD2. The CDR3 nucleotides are TGTGCCAGCAGCTTGAGCGTTTTGGGACTAGCGGCCTCCTACGAGCAGTACTTC. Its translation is CASSLSVLGLAASYEQYF.